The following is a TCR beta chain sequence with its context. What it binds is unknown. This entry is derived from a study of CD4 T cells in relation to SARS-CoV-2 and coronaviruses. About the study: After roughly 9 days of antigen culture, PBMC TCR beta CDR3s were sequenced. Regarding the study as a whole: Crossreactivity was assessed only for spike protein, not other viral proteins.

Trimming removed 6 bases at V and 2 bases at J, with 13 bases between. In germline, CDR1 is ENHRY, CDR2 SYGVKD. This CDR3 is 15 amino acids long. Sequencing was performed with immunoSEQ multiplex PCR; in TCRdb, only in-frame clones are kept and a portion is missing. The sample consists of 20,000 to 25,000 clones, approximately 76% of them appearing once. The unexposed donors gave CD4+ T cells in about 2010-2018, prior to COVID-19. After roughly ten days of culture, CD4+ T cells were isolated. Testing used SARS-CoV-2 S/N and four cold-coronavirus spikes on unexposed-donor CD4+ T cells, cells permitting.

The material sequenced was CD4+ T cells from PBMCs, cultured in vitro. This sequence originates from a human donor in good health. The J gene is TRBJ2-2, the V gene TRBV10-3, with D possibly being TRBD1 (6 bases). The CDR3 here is CAIRTPDRNTGELFF. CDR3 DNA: TGTGCCATCAGAACTCCGGACAGAAACACCGGGGAGCTGTTTTTT.